One and the same sample provided the 16 T cell receptor beta chains below, sequenced in a study of blood T cell repertoires in COVID-19. The assay was immunoSEQ multiplex PCR, and TCRdb's table has in-frame clones only and misses some. The sample lists some 120,000 clones; 87% were seen once. Input material: peripheral blood. The receptors were sampled from a woman in her sixties or seventies with acute or convalescent COVID-19.

This clone was found a few times. The V and J genes are TRBV4-2 and TRBJ1-2; TRBD1 matches at 8 bases. Germline assignment: CDR1 LGHNA and CDR2 YNFKEQ. This CDR3 comprises 14 residues. Losses at the gene ends were 5 bases for V and 1 base for J; bases not matched to a gene: 3. The CDR3 spells CASSSQGGNYGYTF. The CDR3, as DNA: TGTGCCAGCAGCTCACAGGGGGGTAACTATGGCTACACCTTC.

V is TRBV27 and J is TRBJ1-2, with D possibly matching TRBD1 (6 bases). The V gene lost 4 bases and the J gene lost 10 bases, with 16 bases spanning the gap. Germline V lookup: CDR1 MNHEY, CDR2 SMNVEV (reference sequence). CDR3 size: 13 residues. The CDR3 here is CASSSNQGPPYTF. CDR3 nucleotides: TGTGCCAGCAGTTCGAACCAGGGGCCGCCCTACACCTTC.

This chain joins TRBV9 and TRBJ2-3; 7 bases line up with TRBD2. V shed 5 bases and J 3 bases; nucleotides not matched to a gene: 9. Germline values: CDR1 SGDLS, CDR2 YYNGEE. This CDR3 is built from 15 residues. CDR3 sequence reads: CASSSLTAGTDTQYF. The DNA for the CDR3 is TGTGCCAGCAGTTCCCTGACAGCGGGAACAGATACGCAGTATTTT.

The chain is built from TRBV20-1 and TRBJ1-1; D ambiguous. This CDR3 has 11 amino acids. The germline CDR1 and CDR2 sequences are DFQATT and SNEGSKA (reference sequence). V was trimmed by 7 bases and J by 3 bases, leaving 9 bases between them. The CDR3 protein is CSDARDTEAFF. The CDR3 DNA sequence: TGCAGTGATGCCCGGGACACTGAAGCTTTCTTT.

This clone showed up just once. The CDR3: CASRQRQGGSNEQFF. CDR3 nucleotides: TGTGCCAGCAGGCAGAGGCAGGGGGGTTCCAATGAGCAGTTCTTC. The chain recombines TRBV3-1 (or the pseudogene TRBV3-2) with TRBJ2-1; TRBD1 is a possible D gene (7 bases). Trimming shortened V by 6 bases and J by 6 bases, and 18 bases separated the two germline ends. The CDR3 consists of 15 residues. In germline, CDR1 is LGHDT, CDR2 YNNKEL (reference sequence).

The genes are TRBV18 and TRBJ1-2, with D maybe TRBD1 (6 bases). The germline V gene has CDR1 KGHSH and CDR2 LQKENI. Deletions cut 3 bases from V and 4 bases from J, with 12 bases between. The CDR3 contains 14 residues. The CDR3 region has the DNA TGTGCCAGCTCACCGACGGGACAAACCTATGGCTACACCTTC. It yields the protein CASSPTGQTYGYTF.

The chain couples TRBV5-1 to TRBJ1-3, with no clear D. Per germline, CDR1 SGHRS and CDR2 YFSETQ. The V gene lost 5 bases and the J gene lost 0 bases, with 12 bases spanning the gap. The CDR3 is 15 residues long. The CDR3 DNA reads as TGCGCCAGCAGGACCGGGATCCCCTCTGGAAACACCATATATTTT. Amino acid sequence: CASRTGIPSGNTIYF.

The chain links TRBV10-2 to TRBJ2-7, with TRBD2 as a possible D gene (6 bases). Trimming took off 6 bases at V and 4 bases at J, with 13 bases between the two ends. Per the germline V gene, CDR1 is WSHSY and CDR2 is SAAADI. This CDR3 contains 13 residues. The CDR3 sequence: CASSPGTQYEQYV. The CDR3 DNA sequence: TGCGCCAGCAGCCCCGGGACTCAATACGAGCAGTACGTC.

The chain combines TRBV7-9 with TRBJ1-3; TRBD1 matches 10 bases. Losses at the gene ends were 1 base for V and 4 bases for J; bases not matched to a gene: 7. This CDR3 is built from 17 residues. Germline CDR1 is SEHNR and CDR2 is FQNEAQ (reference sequence). The CDR3 is CASSLETGGATGNTIYF. Written as DNA, the CDR3 is TGTGCCAGCAGCTTAGAGACAGGGGGCGCAACGGGAAACACCATATATTTT.

The J gene is TRBJ2-5, the V gene TRBV7-2; 8 nucleotides line up with TRBD2. CDR1 is SGHTA and CDR2 is FQGNSA in the germline V gene. The CDR3 totals 15 residues. After removal of 1 base from V and 5 bases from J, the junction contained 6 bases not matched to a gene. The CDR3 sequence: CASSLDGRAVETQYF. The CDR3 DNA follows: TGTGCCAGCAGCTTAGACGGGAGGGCCGTGGAGACCCAGTACTTC.

This clone was detected once. V usage is TRBV9 and J usage is TRBJ2-5, with D hard to call. Germline V lookup: CDR1 SGDLS, CDR2 YYNGEE. The CDR3 extends over 13 amino acids. Deletions cut 0 bases from V and 3 bases from J, with 6 bases between. CDR3 DNA: TGTGCCAGCAGCGTAGGATTAGAAGAGACCCAGTACTTC. It encodes CASSVGLEETQYF.

This clone came up a few times. The rearrangement uses TRBV10-3 and TRBJ1-5, with a weak D call TRBD1 (6 bases). The germline gives CDR1 ENHRY, CDR2 SYGVKD. CDR3 size: 13 residues. V was trimmed by 7 bases and J by 3 bases, leaving 10 bases between them. Here the CDR3 reads CAINGQLNQPQHF. The CDR3 nucleotides are TGTGCCATCAACGGACAGCTCAATCAGCCCCAGCATTTT.

The gene calls are TRBV18 and TRBJ2-4; 10 positions agree with TRBD1. J lost 0 bases, V lost 4 bases, and 3 bases had no gene match. From germline, CDR1 is KGHSH and CDR2 LQKENI. This CDR3 spans 16 amino acids. CDR3 bases: TGTGCCAGCTCACTGGGGACAGGGGTAGCCAAAAACATTCAGTACTTC. Encoded protein: CASSLGTGVAKNIQYF.

A note on this clone: Different DNA sequences within this sample yield the same CDR3. This CDR3 reads CASSLQGTNEKLFF. The CDR3 region has the DNA TGCGCCAGCAGCTTACAGGGTACTAATGAAAAACTGTTTTTT. The chain uses TRBV5-1 and TRBJ1-4; TRBD1 might be the D (6 bases). With 2 bases removed from V and 2 bases from J, the gap between germline ends came to 7 bases. Germline assignment: CDR1 SGHRS and CDR2 YFSETQ. The length of the CDR3 is 14 residues. The full variable domain, completed using reference TRBV5-1 and TRBJ1-4, is KAGVTQTPRYLIKTRGQQVTLSCSPISGHRSVSWYQQTPGQGLQFLFEYFSETQRNKGNFPGRFSGRQFSNSRSEMNVSTLELGDSALYLCASSLQGTNEKLFFGSGTQLSVL.

The chain combines TRBV18 with TRBJ2-2; no clear D. CDR1 KGHSH and CDR2 LQKENI come from the germline V gene. The V gene lost 2 bases and the J gene lost 0 bases, with 10 bases spanning the gap. The CDR3 is 16 amino acids. CDR3 sequence: CASSPSRLANTGELFF. The DNA for the CDR3 is TGTGCCAGCTCACCATCCAGGCTCGCGAACACCGGGGAGCTGTTTTTT.

The gene calls are TRBV18 and TRBJ1-3; 8 bases fit TRBD1. CDR3 size: 16 residues. V was clipped by 3 bases and J by 2 bases; unmatched bases: 6. In germline, CDR1 is KGHSH, CDR2 LQKENI. In DNA, the CDR3 is TGTGCCAGCTCACCCAGGGACAGGACGACTGGAAACACCATATATTTT. Its translation is CASSPRDRTTGNTIYF.